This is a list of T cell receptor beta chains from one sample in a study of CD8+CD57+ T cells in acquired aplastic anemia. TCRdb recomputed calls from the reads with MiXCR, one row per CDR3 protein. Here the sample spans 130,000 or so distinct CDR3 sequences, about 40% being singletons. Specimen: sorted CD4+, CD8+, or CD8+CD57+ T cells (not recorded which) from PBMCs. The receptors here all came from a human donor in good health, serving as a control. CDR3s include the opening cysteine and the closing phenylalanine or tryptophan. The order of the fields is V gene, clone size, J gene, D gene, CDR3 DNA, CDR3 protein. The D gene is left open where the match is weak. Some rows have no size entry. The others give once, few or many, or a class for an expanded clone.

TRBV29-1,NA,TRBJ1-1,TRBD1,TGCAGCGTTCCGGGACAGAGCACTGAAGCTTTCTTT,CSVPGQSTEAFF
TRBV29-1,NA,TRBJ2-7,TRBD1,TGCAGCGTTGCAGGGGGCCAATACGAGCAGTACTTC,CSVAGGQYEQYF
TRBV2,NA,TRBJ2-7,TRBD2,TGTGCCACCCGGGGGGTAGCGGGGGGGATGCAGTACTTC,CATRGVAGGMQYF
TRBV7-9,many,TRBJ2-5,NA,TGTGCCAGCAGCTTAACGGCCAAAGAGACCCAGTACTTC,CASSLTAKETQYF
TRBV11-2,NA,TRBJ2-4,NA,TGTGCCAGCAGCTTAAGTCTCCCAGGATCGGGAAAGTACTTC,CASSLSLPGSGKYF
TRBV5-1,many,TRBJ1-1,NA,TGCGCCAGCAGCTTGCCCGAAGGTGGGACGTACACTGAAGCTTTCTTT,CASSLPEGGTYTEAFF
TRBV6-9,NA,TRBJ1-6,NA,TGTGCCAGCAGTTGGGGGGATTCACCCCTCCACTTT,CASSWGDSPLHF
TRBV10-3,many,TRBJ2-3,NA,TGTGCCATCAGTGAGTCGGTCACACCAGATACGCAGTATTTT,CAISESVTPDTQYF
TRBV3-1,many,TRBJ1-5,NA,TGTGCCAGCAGCCAAGGGGCGCGAGGGCAGCCCCAGCATTTT,CASSQGARGQPQHF
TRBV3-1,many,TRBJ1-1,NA,TGTGCCAGCAGCCAAGCGGGAAGGCAGGGAGCTTTCTTT,CASSQAGRQGAFF
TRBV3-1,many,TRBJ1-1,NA,TGTGCCAGCAGCCAAGGAGGGAAGAACACTGAAGCTTTCTTT,CASSQGGKNTEAFF
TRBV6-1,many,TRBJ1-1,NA,TGTGCCAGCAGTGATGTAGATCGAGGAGCTTTCTTT,CASSDVDRGAFF
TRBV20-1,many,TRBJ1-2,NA,TGCAGTGCTCCTGGACGGGGGAGAGTAGGCTACACCTTC,CSAPGRGRVGYTF
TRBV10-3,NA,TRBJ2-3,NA,TGTGCTGTCAGTGATCCGACATGGTCGAGAGATACGCAGTATTTT,CAVSDPTWSRDTQYF
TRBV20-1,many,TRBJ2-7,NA,TGCAGTGCCGAGATGGGGGAGCGGGCCAGCTCCTACGAGCAGTACTTC,CSAEMGERASSYEQYF
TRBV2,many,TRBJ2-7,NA,TGTGCCAGCCACCTTTGGGACAGCGGGGGATTGGAGCAGTACTTC,CASHLWDSGGLEQYF